A single sample gave rise to the 6 T cell receptor beta chains below, sequenced in a study of T cells in localized non-small cell lung cancer. Sequenced by immunoSEQ multiplex PCR; TCRdb stores in-frame clones only, minus some. The sample has 60,000 to 75,000 clones; roughly 81% are singletons. The input for sequencing was PBMCs, taken before any cancer treatment. These receptors were collected from a man between 40 and 70 years old with stage II lung adenocarcinoma.

This clone appeared once. The chain has TRBV19 and TRBJ2-7, with a possible D match to TRBD2 (5 bases). Deletions cut 7 bases from V and 1 base from J, with 14 bases between. Germline V gene lookup returns CDR1 LNHDA and CDR2 SQIVND (reference sequence). The CDR3 totals 14 residues. This CDR3 reads CASTPGVRSYEQYF. The CDR3 bases are TGTGCCAGTACCCCCGGGGTACGATCCTACGAGCAGTACTTC.

The rearrangement links TRBV4-1 to TRBJ2-1; 7 bases agree with TRBD2. CDR1 and CDR2 (germline): MGHRA, YSYEKL. This CDR3 contains 17 residues. J was trimmed by 8 bases and V by 1 base; bases with no gene match: 14. The CDR3 sequence is CASSQAFGIAGVDEQFF. The CDR3 DNA reads TGCGCCAGCAGCCAAGCCTTTGGGATCGCGGGAGTGGATGAGCAGTTCTTC.

V gene TRBV10-3 combines with J gene TRBJ1-2; D ambiguous. The CDR3 spans 13 residues. The V end lost 7 bases, the J end lost 2 bases, and 11 bases lay between the germline ends. Per the germline V gene, CDR1 is ENHRY and CDR2 is SYGVKD. DNA of the CDR3: TGTGCCATCACCGGGGTTTCAAACTATGGCTACACCTTC. It encodes CAITGVSNYGYTF.

This chain links TRBV5-1 with TRBJ2-5; D is ambiguous. Germline-derived CDR1 and CDR2 are SGHRS and YFSETQ. Trimming removed 0 bases from V and 2 bases from J, with 5 bases in between. This CDR3 spans 13 amino acids. The CDR3 DNA sequence: TGCGCCAGCAGCTTGGTGGCTCAAGAGACCCAGTACTTC. Protein: CASSLVAQETQYF.

This sequence joins TRBV4-3 and TRBJ1-6; D gene uncertain. The germline V gene encodes CDR1 LGHNA and CDR2 YSLEER. The CDR3 has 14 amino acids. V gave up 0 bases and J gave up 8 bases, with 8 bases separating them. CDR3 in DNA: TGCGCCAGCAGCCAAGAGGGTCAGGATTCACCCCTCCACTTT. This translates into CASSQEGQDSPLHF.

The chain combines TRBV9 with TRBJ1-2; 7 nucleotides align to TRBD1. The CDR3 totals 13 residues. V lost 0 bases and J lost 7; bases outside the gene matches: 3. Germline V gene data show CDR1 as SGDLS and CDR2 as YYNGEE. The CDR3 is CASSVGQGFGYTF. CDR3 sequence (DNA): TGTGCCAGCAGCGTAGGACAGGGCTTTGGCTACACCTTC. Drawing the rest from reference TRBV9 and TRBJ1-2, the complete variable domain is DSGVTQTPKHLITATGQRVTLRCSPRSGDLSVYWYQQSLDQGLQFLIQYYNGEERAKGNILERFSAQQFPDLHSELNLSSLELGDSALYFCASSVGQGFGYTFGSGTRLTVV.